This is a list of T cell receptor beta chains from one sample in a study of cytomegalovirus exposure and HLA in healthy donors. Clones were read by immunoSEQ multiplex PCR, and TCRdb kept only the in-frame ones, dropping some. The sample carries around 37,000 clones, approximately 82% recorded once. The material sequenced was PBMCs. The receptor set was obtained from a woman aged 18-29 years in good health and CMV-seropositive. Each CDR3 is given with its conserved first and last residue. The D gene is left open where the match is weak. Only part of the rows carry a size: once, few, many, or a class if the clone is expanded.

j_gene: TRBJ2-7; v_gene: TRBV9; d_gene: TRBD1; abundance: .; CDR3aa: CASSRGDRAYEQYF; CDR3nt: TGTGCCAGCAGTCGTGGGGACAGAGCCTACGAGCAGTACTTC
j_gene: TRBJ2-3; v_gene: TRBV30; d_gene: TRBD2; abundance: .; CDR3aa: CAWSVGGGATDTQYF; CDR3nt: TGTGCCTGGAGTGTGGGCGGGGGGGCCACAGATACGCAGTATTTT
j_gene: TRBJ2-3; v_gene: TRBV28; d_gene: .; abundance: .; CDR3aa: CASSGLRLWGTDTQYF; CDR3nt: TGTGCCAGCAGCGGACTACGGCTATGGGGCACAGATACGCAGTATTTT
j_gene: TRBJ2-7; v_gene: TRBV7-2; d_gene: TRBD1; abundance: .; CDR3aa: CASSLGGTGLYEQYF; CDR3nt: TGTGCCAGCAGCTTAGGGGGGACAGGGCTCTACGAGCAGTACTTC
j_gene: TRBJ2-5; v_gene: TRBV5-1; d_gene: TRBD2; abundance: once; CDR3aa: CASSLAAGGPAETQYF; CDR3nt: TGCGCCAGCAGCTTGGCGGCGGGGGGGCCGGCCGAGACCCAGTACTTC
j_gene: TRBJ2-7; v_gene: TRBV13; d_gene: TRBD2; abundance: few; CDR3aa: CASSRSSGGASSEQYF; CDR3nt: TGTGCCAGCAGCAGGTCTAGCGGGGGGGCCTCCTCCGAGCAGTACTTC
j_gene: TRBJ1-1; v_gene: TRBV5-1; d_gene: TRBD1; abundance: .; CDR3aa: CASSLGGTGLNTEAFF; CDR3nt: TGCGCCAGCAGCTTGGGAGGGACAGGGTTGAACACTGAAGCTTTCTTT
j_gene: TRBJ2-7; v_gene: TRBV6-5; d_gene: TRBD1; abundance: .; CDR3aa: CASSYGSGTGNYEQYF; CDR3nt: TGTGCCAGCAGTTACGGCTCGGGGACAGGTAACTACGAGCAGTACTTC
j_gene: TRBJ2-3; v_gene: TRBV6-4; d_gene: TRBD1; abundance: .; CDR3aa: CASSDSGGPDTQYF; CDR3nt: TGTGCCAGCAGTGACTCAGGGGGCCCAGATACGCAGTATTTT
j_gene: TRBJ1-3; v_gene: TRBV7-8; d_gene: TRBD1; abundance: .; CDR3aa: CASSLAPGQETSFSGNTIYF; CDR3nt: TGTGCCAGCAGCTTAGCGCCGGGACAGGAAACTTCATTCTCTGGAAACACCATATATTTT
j_gene: TRBJ2-3; v_gene: TRBV6-4; d_gene: TRBD2; abundance: .; CDR3aa: CASSVAGGPDTQYF; CDR3nt: TGTGCCAGCAGTGTAGCGGGGGGGCCAGATACGCAGTATTTT
j_gene: TRBJ2-7; v_gene: TRBV7-2; d_gene: .; abundance: once; CDR3aa: CASSPSVPTYEQYF; CDR3nt: TGTGCCAGCAGCCCGTCGGTGCCAACCTACGAGCAGTACTTC
j_gene: TRBJ2-7; v_gene: TRBV18; d_gene: TRBD1; abundance: .; CDR3aa: CASSPTGQGVYEQYF; CDR3nt: TGTGCCAGCTCACCAACGGGACAGGGAGTCTACGAGCAGTACTTC
j_gene: TRBJ2-7; v_gene: TRBV10-3; d_gene: TRBD2; abundance: .; CDR3aa: CAIRDPLAGLNLTHSYEQYF; CDR3nt: TGTGCCATCAGAGACCCTTTAGCGGGTCTTAACCTTACCCACTCCTACGAGCAGTACTTC
j_gene: TRBJ2-2; v_gene: TRBV5-1; d_gene: TRBD1; abundance: .; CDR3aa: CASSSRDRPIANTGELFF; CDR3nt: TGCGCCAGCAGCTCCCGGGACAGGCCAATAGCGAACACCGGGGAGCTGTTTTTT
j_gene: TRBJ2-7; v_gene: TRBV7-2; d_gene: .; abundance: .; CDR3aa: CASSSANPLFF; CDR3nt: TGTGCCAGCAGCTCAGCTAATCCCCTCTTCTTC
j_gene: TRBJ2-7; v_gene: TRBV27; d_gene: TRBD2; abundance: .; CDR3aa: CASSFRLAGGAYEQYF; CDR3nt: TGTGCCAGCAGTTTTCGACTAGCGGGAGGCGCCTACGAGCAGTACTTC
j_gene: TRBJ2-5; v_gene: TRBV9; d_gene: TRBD2; abundance: .; CDR3aa: CASSVGLAGVEETQYF; CDR3nt: TGTGCCAGCAGCGTCGGACTAGCGGGAGTTGAAGAGACCCAGTACTTC
j_gene: TRBJ2-5; v_gene: TRBV30; d_gene: TRBD1; abundance: .; CDR3aa: CAWRGQSETQYF; CDR3nt: TGTGCCTGGAGGGGACAGTCGGAGACCCAGTACTTC
j_gene: TRBJ2-2; v_gene: TRBV19; d_gene: .; abundance: few; CDR3aa: CATTRDFFTGELFF; CDR3nt: TGTGCCACTACCCGGGACTTCTTCACCGGGGAGCTGTTTTTT
j_gene: TRBJ2-7; v_gene: TRBV25-1; d_gene: TRBD2; abundance: .; CDR3aa: CASSEFRGLALHEQYF; CDR3nt: TGTGCCAGCAGTGAATTTCGGGGACTAGCGCTCCACGAGCAGTACTTC
j_gene: TRBJ1-1; v_gene: TRBV2; d_gene: .; abundance: .; CDR3aa: CVSSTGERTEAFF; CDR3nt: TGTGTCAGCAGCACAGGAGAAAGGACTGAAGCTTTCTTT
j_gene: TRBJ2-3; v_gene: TRBV28; d_gene: .; abundance: .; CDR3aa: CASSSGGAADTQYF; CDR3nt: TGTGCCAGCAGTTCGGGGGGCGCCGCAGATACGCAGTATTTT
j_gene: TRBJ2-5; v_gene: TRBV7-9; d_gene: TRBD2; abundance: .; CDR3aa: CASSPGLAGQETQYF; CDR3nt: TGTGCCAGCAGCCCAGGACTAGCGGGTCAAGAGACCCAGTACTTC
j_gene: TRBJ2-7; v_gene: TRBV7-9; d_gene: .; abundance: .; CDR3aa: CSSSLDIGAGEQYF; CDR3nt: TGTTCCAGCAGCTTAGATATCGGGGCGGGGGAGCAGTACTTC
j_gene: TRBJ2-1; v_gene: TRBV5-6; d_gene: TRBD1; abundance: once; CDR3aa: CASSYLRQGDEQFF; CDR3nt: TGTGCCAGCAGCTACCTTAGACAGGGGGATGAGCAGTTCTTC